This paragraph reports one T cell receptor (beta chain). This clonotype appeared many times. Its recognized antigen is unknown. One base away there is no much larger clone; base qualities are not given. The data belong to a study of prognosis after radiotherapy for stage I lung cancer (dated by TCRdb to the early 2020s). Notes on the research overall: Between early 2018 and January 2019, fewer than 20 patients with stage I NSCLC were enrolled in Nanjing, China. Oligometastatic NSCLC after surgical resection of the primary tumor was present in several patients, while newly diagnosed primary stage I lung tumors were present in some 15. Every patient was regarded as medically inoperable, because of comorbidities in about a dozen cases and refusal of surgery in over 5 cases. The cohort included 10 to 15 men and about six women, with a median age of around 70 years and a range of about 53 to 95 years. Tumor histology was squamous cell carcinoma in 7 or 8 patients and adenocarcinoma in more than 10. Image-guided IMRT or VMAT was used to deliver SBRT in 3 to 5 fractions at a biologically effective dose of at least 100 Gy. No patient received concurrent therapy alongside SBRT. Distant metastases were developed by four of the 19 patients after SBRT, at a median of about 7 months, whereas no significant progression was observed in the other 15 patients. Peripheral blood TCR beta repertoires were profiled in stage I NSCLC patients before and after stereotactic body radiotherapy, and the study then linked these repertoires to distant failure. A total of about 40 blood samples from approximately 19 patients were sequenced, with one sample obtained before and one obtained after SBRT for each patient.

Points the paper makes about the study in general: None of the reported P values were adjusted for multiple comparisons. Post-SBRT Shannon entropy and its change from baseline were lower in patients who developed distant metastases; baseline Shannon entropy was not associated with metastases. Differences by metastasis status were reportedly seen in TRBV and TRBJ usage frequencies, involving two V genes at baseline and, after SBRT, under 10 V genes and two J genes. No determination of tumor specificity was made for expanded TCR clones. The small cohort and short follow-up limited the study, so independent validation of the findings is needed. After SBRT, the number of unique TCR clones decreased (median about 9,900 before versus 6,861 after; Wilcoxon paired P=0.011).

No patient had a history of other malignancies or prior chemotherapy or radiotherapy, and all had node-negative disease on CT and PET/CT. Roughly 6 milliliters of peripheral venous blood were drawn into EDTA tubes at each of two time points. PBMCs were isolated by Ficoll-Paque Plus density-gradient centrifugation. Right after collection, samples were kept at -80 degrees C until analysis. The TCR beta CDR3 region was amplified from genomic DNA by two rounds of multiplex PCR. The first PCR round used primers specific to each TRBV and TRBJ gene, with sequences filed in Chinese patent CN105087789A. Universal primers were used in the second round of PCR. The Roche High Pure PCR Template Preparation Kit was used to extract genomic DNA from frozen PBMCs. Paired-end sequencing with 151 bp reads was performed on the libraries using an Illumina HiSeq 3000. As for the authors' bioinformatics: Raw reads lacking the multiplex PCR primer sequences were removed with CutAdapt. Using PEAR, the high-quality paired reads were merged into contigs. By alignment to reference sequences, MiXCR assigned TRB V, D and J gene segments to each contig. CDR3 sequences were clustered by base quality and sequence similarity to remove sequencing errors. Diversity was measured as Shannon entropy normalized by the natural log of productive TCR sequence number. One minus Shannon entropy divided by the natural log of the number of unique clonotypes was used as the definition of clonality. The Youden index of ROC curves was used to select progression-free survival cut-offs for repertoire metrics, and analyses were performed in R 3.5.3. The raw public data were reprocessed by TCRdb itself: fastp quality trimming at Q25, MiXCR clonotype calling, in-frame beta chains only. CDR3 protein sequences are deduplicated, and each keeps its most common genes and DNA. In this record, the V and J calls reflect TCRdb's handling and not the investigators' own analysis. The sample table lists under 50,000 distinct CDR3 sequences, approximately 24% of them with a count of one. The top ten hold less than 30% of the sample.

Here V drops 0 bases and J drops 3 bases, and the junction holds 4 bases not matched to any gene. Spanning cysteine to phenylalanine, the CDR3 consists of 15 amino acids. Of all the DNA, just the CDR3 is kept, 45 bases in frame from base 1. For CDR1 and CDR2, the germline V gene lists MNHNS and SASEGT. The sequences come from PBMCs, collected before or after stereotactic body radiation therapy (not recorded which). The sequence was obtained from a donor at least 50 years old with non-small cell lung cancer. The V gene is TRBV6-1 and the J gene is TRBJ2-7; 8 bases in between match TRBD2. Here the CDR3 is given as CASSEAAGGNYEQYF. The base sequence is TGTGCCAGCAGTGAAGCGGCGGGAGGCAACTACGAGCAGTACTTC.